The present T cell receptor beta chain was sequenced within a study of blood T cell repertoires in COVID-19 (dated by TCRdb to 2018 to 2020). Regarding the research as a whole: Samples covering the acute and convalescent phases of COVID-19 were provided by collaborators in the United States, Italy and Spain. The prospective study material was composed of cDNA or gDNA derived from T cells, B-cell-depleted T cells, or PBMCs. Subjects who had been exposed to COVID-19, were actively infected with it, or had recovered from it provided the deeply sampled blood TCRbeta repertoires that made up the dataset. The repertoires were made available in a free public database intended to serve as a resource for research on the immune response to SARS-CoV-2. Samples came from the ongoing ImmuneRACE study (first 160 participants) plus 1,254 subjects from 6 global collaborators. Sample metadata almost always included a de-identified subject ID, COVID-19 status, age in years and sex. Where available, HLA class I and class II types were taken from metadata supplied by the sample provider and were not determined by assay-based typing.

In the case of this clone: The clone's antigen remains unknown. Within one base of it there is no much larger clone, and no base qualities were kept.

Whole blood was collected in K2EDTA tubes by collaborating institutions according to the institutions' own protocols. Collaborator samples were shipped for TCRbeta analysis as frozen whole blood, isolated PBMCs, or DNA extracted from either sample type. For this chain, trimming is 1 base at the V end and 4 bases at the J end, and the number of junction bases without a gene match is 1. The CDR1 and CDR2 encoded by the germline V gene (reference sequence) are SGHKS and YYEKEE. Counted from cysteine to phenylalanine, this CDR3 has 13 amino acids. Here the CDR3 DNA is all that survives: 39 bases in frame from base 1. The immunoSEQ Assay, a bias-controlled multiplex PCR, was used to amplify TCRbeta CDR3 regions from genomic DNA. On the authors' methods: The number of nucleated cells in each sample was estimated by amplification of reference gene primers within the assay. To quantify the absolute abundance of each unique TCRbeta CDR3 rearrangement, sequence reads were collapsed and filtered. Productive Simpson clonality was computed per sample as the square root of Simpson's diversity index over productive rearrangements. In its TCRdb copy, this immuneACCESS table keeps in-frame sequences only and misses some clones. Where compared with another copy, unresolved V genes explain less than half of these, and the others have no known cause. V, J and clone size reflect that table, while D and trimming were determined from the DNA. The sample data list roughly 150,000 clones, and approximately 90% of these were observed just once. The top ten hold about 2.4% of the sample.

The research as a whole found: The amount of clinical and demographic metadata varied by source and participant and was provided uncurated.

Recombination connected TRBV5-5 to TRBJ2-5; TRBD1 aligns with 7 central bases. Sequencing used peripheral blood. This receptor was obtained from a woman in her seventies with acute or convalescent COVID-19. The nucleotide sequence is given as TGTGCCAGCAGCTTGAACAGGGGAGAGACCCAGTACTTC. Translated, it reads CASSLNRGETQYF.